This T cell receptor beta chain comes out of a study of blood T cells in healthy people across ages. Next came a second PCR, run for about 7 to 12 cycles, which used a sample-barcoded 5' primer along with a J-beta primer mix. Each CDR3 protein is one row after TCRdb ran MiXCR on the 5' RACE reads. Seen here are about 760,000 distinct CDR3 sequences, just over 55% observed once, and the top ten hold 20% to 30%. Russia was home to the donors, healthy Caucasian individuals aged roughly 6 to 90. Approximately 10 milliliters was the volume of peripheral blood drawn from each donor. The specimen was blood. This TCR came from a man aged 35 to 55 in good health.

This CDR3 reads CASSLAVNTGELFF. The DNA for the CDR3 is TGTGCCAGCAGCTTAGCTGTGAACACCGGGGAGCTGTTTTTT. The chain joins TRBV7-2 to TRBJ2-2, with no clear D. V lost 0 bases and J 1 base, leaving 3 bases between the germline ends. CDR3 length: 14 amino acids. Per germline, CDR1 SGHTA and CDR2 FQGNSA.